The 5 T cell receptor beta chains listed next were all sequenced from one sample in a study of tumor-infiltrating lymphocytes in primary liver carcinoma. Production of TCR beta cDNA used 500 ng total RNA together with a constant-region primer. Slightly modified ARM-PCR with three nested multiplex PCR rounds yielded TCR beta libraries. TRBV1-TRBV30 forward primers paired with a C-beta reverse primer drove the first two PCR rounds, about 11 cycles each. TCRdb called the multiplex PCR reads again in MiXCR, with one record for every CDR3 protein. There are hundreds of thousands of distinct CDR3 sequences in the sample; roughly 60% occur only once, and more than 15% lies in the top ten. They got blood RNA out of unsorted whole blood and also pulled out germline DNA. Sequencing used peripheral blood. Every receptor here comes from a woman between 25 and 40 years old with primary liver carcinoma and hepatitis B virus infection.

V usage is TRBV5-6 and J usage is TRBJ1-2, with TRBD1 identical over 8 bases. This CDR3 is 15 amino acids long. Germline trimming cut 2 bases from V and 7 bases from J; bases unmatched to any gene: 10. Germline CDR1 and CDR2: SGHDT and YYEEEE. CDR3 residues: CASSFGPGTGGGYTF. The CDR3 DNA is TGTGCCAGCAGCTTTGGTCCCGGGACAGGAGGTGGCTACACCTTC.

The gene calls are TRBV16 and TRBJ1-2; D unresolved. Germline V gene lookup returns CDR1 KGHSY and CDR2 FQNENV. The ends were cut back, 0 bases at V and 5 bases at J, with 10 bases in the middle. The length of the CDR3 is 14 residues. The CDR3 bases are TGTGCCAGCAGCCAATCGGCAGGAGAATATGGCTACACCTTC. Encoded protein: CASSQSAGEYGYTF.

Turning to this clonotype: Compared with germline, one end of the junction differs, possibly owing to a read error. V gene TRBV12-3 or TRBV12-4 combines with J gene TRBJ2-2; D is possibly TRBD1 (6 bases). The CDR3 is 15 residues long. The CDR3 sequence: CTSWGWDTNTGELFF. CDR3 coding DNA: TGTACCAGCTGGGGGTGGGACACGAACACCGGAGAGCTGTTTTTT.

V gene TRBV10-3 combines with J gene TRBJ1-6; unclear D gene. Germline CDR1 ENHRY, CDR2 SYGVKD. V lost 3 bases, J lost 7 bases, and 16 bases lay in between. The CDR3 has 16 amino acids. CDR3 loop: CAISESSIGRNSPLHF. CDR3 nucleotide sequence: TGTGCCATCAGTGAATCATCAATAGGGCGAAATTCACCCCTCCACTTT.

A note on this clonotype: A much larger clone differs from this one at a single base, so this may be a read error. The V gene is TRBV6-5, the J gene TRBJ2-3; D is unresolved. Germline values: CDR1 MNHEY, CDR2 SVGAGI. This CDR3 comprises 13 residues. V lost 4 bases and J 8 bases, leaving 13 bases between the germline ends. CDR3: CASSWVLVSTQYF. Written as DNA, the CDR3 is TGTGCCAGCAGTTGGGTCCTGGTCAGTACGCAGTATTTT.